The T cell receptor (beta chain) described here comes from a study of identical twins. Broader study findings: Cross-sectional statistics, not tracking of the same donors, supported the conclusions. The study found that models underestimated out-of-frame TCR alpha sharing in monozygotic twins.

It was template switching that added a universal primer site, and there were unique molecular identifiers on the cDNA. One entry per CDR3 protein results from TCRdb running MiXCR on the 5' RACE reads. The sample shows some 590,000 distinct CDR3 sequences, more than 9% of them seen only once. Each donor was a healthy Caucasian. The germline CDR1 and CDR2 sequences are SQVTM and ANQGSEA. This CDR3 is built from 13 residues. V shed 7 bases and J 3 bases; nucleotides not matched to a gene: 5. This clonotype was detected ten times or more. The antigen is undetermined. These same records also appear under a second study, on yellow fever vaccine responses in identical twins.

Material for sequencing was PBMCs. This receptor was taken from a woman aged 18-29 years in good health. The chain links TRBV29-1 to TRBJ1-2; 10 nucleotides line up with TRBD1. CDR3 sequence: CSATGTGDYGYTF. For the CDR3, the DNA is TGCAGCGCAACCGGGACAGGGGACTATGGCTACACCTTC.